This T cell receptor (beta chain) was profiled in a study of T-cell reconstitution after alpha-beta-depleted transplantation in children. As it was prepared, the TCRbeta library received unique molecular identifiers. Using its own MiXCR run on the PCR reads, TCRdb lists one record per CDR3 protein. The table shows about 460,000 distinct CDR3 sequences, with 10% to 12% occurring only once. The V end lost 1 base, the J end lost 0 bases, and 6 bases lay between the germline ends. Germline V lookup: CDR1 KGHDR, CDR2 SFDVKD. This CDR3 spans 16 amino acids. This clonotype was seen a few times. Antigen specificity is unknown. Findings and limits, study-wide: The study traced high day-60 TCRbeta diversity in some patients to surviving recipient T cells and thymic progenitors. Several hundred expanded graft clones reportedly were the source of alpha-beta T cells about two months after transplant.

V and J are TRBV24-1 and TRBJ2-6; a possible D gene is TRBD2 (6 bases). This TCR came from a female patient younger than 10 who had a stem cell transplant for aplastic anemia, so the T cells may come from the graft donor. Here the sequenced sample was PBMCs, mostly from graft donor cells, taken 180 days after TCRalphabeta/CD19-depleted stem cell transplant. The CDR3 protein is CATSDFGSSGANVLTF. Written as DNA, the CDR3 is TGTGCCACCAGTGATTTCGGGAGCTCTGGGGCCAACGTCCTGACTTTC.